This T cell receptor beta chain was identified during a study of blood T cell repertoires in COVID-19. The protocol was immunoSEQ multiplex PCR, while the TCRdb copy is restricted to in-frame clones and leaves out a portion. This sample has around 15,000 clones, with roughly 86% found just once. Germline V CDR1 and CDR2: SGDLS, YYNGEE. This CDR3 spans 11 amino acids. V lost 6 bases, J lost 8 bases, and 11 bases lay in between. The sequenced material came from peripheral blood. The sequence was obtained from a human donor in a cohort sampled during active COVID-19. This rearrangement joins TRBV9 to TRBJ1-2, with D perhaps TRBD1 (5 bases). In DNA form, the CDR3 reads TGTGCCAGCAACTCGGGGGAGGGCTACACCTTC. It encodes CASNSGEGYTF.